What follows describes a single T cell receptor beta chain. The antigen is undetermined. A read error may be the cause here, since a much bigger clone is one base away. Because the CDR3 is missing its conserved closing phenylalanine or tryptophan, this is likely a read error. Arm-PCR of CDR3 regions and iRepertoire HTBI primers were used to build TCR beta libraries. TCRdb re-analysed the multiplex PCR reads in MiXCR, keeping a single row per CDR3 protein. The data show fewer than 400,000 distinct CDR3 sequences, under 20% seen once. The sample comes from a study of regulatory T cells in long-lasting Graves disease. Whole-study findings and limits: Accuracy may have suffered from the small sample size.

Time point noted: newly diagnosed GD, antithyroid drugs for less than 3 months. PBMC-extracted RNA yielded the TCR library. The CDR3 loop spans 12 amino acids. V trimming: 4 bases; J trimming: 3 bases; junction bases outside the gene matches: 0. The germline V gene encodes CDR1 SQVTM and CDR2 ANQGSEA. This TCR derives from a female donor with Graves disease. Sample: peripheral blood mononuclear cells (PBMCs), taken at new diagnosis, from a patient treated with antithyroid drugs. The rearrangement uses TRBV29-1 and TRBJ2-7; TRBD1 matches 10 bases. Here the CDR3 DNA reads TGCAGCGTTGGGACAGGGGGCTACGAGCAGTACCTC. Amino acid sequence: CSVGTGGYEQYL.